This entry describes one TCR beta chain. Repertoires were generated with immunoSEQ multiplex PCR, while TCRdb's copy carries only in-frame clones and drops some. The sample yields 33,000 or so clones, 65% to 90% seen once. These data are taken from a study of PD-L1 blockade in urothelial cancer. Across the whole study: Counts from blood samples showed a median of around 150,000 T cells.

Specified time point: pretreatment peripheral blood. Germline CDR1 KGHSH, CDR2 LQKENI. The CDR3 spans 17 residues. Unmatched junction bases numbered 8, after V lost 3 bases and J lost 3 bases. Sequences were derived from PBMCs, sampled around atezolizumab (anti-PD-L1) treatment. This chain uses TRBV18 with TRBJ1-3; 10 bases line up with TRBD1. This clonotype was sampled from a man aged 55 to 70 with urothelial cancer. CDR3 region: CASSPFSGTGVGNTIYF. The CDR3 region has the DNA TGTGCCAGCTCACCTTTTTCCGGGACAGGGGTTGGAAACACCATATATTTT.